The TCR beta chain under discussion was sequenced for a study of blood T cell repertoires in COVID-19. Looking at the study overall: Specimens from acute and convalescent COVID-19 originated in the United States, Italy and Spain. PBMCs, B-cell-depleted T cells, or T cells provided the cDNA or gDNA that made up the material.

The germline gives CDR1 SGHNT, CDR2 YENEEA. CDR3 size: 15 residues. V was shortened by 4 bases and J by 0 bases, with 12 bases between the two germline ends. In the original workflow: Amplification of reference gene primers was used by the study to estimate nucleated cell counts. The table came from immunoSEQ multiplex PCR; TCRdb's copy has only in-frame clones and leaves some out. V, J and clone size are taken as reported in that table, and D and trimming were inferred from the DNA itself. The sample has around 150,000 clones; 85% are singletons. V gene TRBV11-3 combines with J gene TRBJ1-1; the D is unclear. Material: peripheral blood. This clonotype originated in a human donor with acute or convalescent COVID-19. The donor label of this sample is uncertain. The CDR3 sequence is CASSSEGFMNTEAFF. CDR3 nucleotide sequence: TGTGCCAGCAGCTCCGAGGGTTTTATGAACACTGAAGCTTTCTTT.